The T cell receptor (beta chain) under discussion was sequenced for a study of T cell changes during pregnancy in multiple sclerosis. Looked up from germline, CDR1 is SGDLS and CDR2 is YYNGEE. With 4 bases removed from V and 5 bases from J, the gap between germline ends came to 16 bases. The CDR3 totals 15 residues. Only in-frame clones appear in the TCRdb table, and some are missing; sequencing was by immunoSEQ multiplex PCR. Counted here are approximately 46,000 clones, approximately 90% occurring once; the ten biggest clones make up about 3.1%. The receptor was isolated from a female donor with multiple sclerosis, enrolled in a pregnancy study. The specimen was CD8+ T cells from peripheral blood mononuclear cells, collected in the second trimester of pregnancy. The J gene is TRBJ1-5, the V gene TRBV9; D is possibly TRBD1 (5 bases). The chain's CDR3 is CASSLRAGWDQPQHF. DNA for the CDR3: TGTGCCAGCAGCCTACGGGCAGGGTGGGATCAGCCCCAGCATTTT.